Listed here are 26 T cell receptor beta chains from one sample, sequenced in a study of T cells in localized non-small cell lung cancer. Method: immunoSEQ multiplex PCR; TCRdb's copy keeps in-frame clones and lacks some. The repertoire holds 30,000 to 40,000 clones, with over 65% as singletons. The material was peripheral blood, obtained before any cancer treatment. Receptor source: a male donor at least 60 years old with stage II squamous cell lung carcinoma.

The count of this clone is one. The V gene is TRBV28, the J gene TRBJ2-2; no firm D call. Germline V gene data show CDR1 as MDHEN and CDR2 as SYDVKM. V was cut by 8 bases and J by 7 bases, with 14 bases left in between. This CDR3 is built from 13 residues. The chain's CDR3 is CASSPQVRGELFF. CDR3 coding DNA: TGTGCCAGCTCCCCCCAGGTGCGCGGGGAGCTGTTTTTT.

This chain joins TRBV4-1 and TRBJ1-4, with TRBD1 matching over 7 bases. The CDR3 has 15 amino acids. V gave up 3 bases and J gave up 5 bases; unmatched junction bases: 6. The germline V gene has CDR1 MGHRA and CDR2 YSYEKL. CDR3 DNA sequence: TGCGCCAGCAGCCATGGAGACAGGGAGAATGAAAAACTGTTTTTT. It encodes CASSHGDRENEKLFF.

This clone was detected once. The chain combines TRBV5-1 with TRBJ2-7; D is possibly TRBD2 (5 bases). The V and J ends lost 3 bases and 0 bases respectively, with 7 bases between them. CDR3 length: 13 amino acids. Germline-derived CDR1 and CDR2 are SGHRS and YFSETQ. The CDR3 here is CASSYGGSYEQYF. CDR3 bases: TGCGCCAGCAGCTATGGAGGCTCCTACGAGCAGTACTTC.

The chain couples TRBV10-1 to TRBJ1-1; D ambiguous. Germline V CDR1 and CDR2: WNHNN, SYGVQD (reference sequence). The CDR3 runs to 16 residues. Deletions cut 0 bases from V and 1 base from J, with 12 bases between. The CDR3 protein is CASSESRRRPNTEAFF. CDR3 DNA: TGCGCCAGCAGTGAGTCTCGGCGGAGGCCGAACACTGAAGCTTTCTTT.

In its sample, this clone was seen a few times. The chain recombines TRBV6-5 with TRBJ1-1; no clear D. The CDR3 covers 13 residues. Germline CDR1 is MNHEY and CDR2 is SVGAGI. V lost 6 bases and J lost 0, with 8 bases in between. This chain's CDR3 is CASSLTVNTEAFF. Written as DNA, the CDR3 is TGTGCCAGCAGCCTGACGGTGAACACTGAAGCTTTCTTT.

CDR3 DNA sequence: TGTGCCAGCAGCCATACAGGGGTCTATGGCTACACCTTC. It is translated as CASSHTGVYGYTF. V usage is TRBV4-2 and J usage is TRBJ1-2; 7 nucleotides agree with TRBD1. The CDR3 has 13 residues. V gave up 3 bases and J gave up 4 bases; unmatched junction bases: 2. Germline lookup yields CDR1 LGHNA and CDR2 YNFKEQ.

This clone was counted many times. V gene TRBV19 combines with J gene TRBJ1-2; D is undetermined. Per germline, CDR1 LNHDA and CDR2 SQIVND (reference sequence). This CDR3 contains 13 residues. V was pared by 4 bases and J by 6 bases, with 12 bases between. The CDR3 DNA sequence: TGTGCCAGTAGTACGACATTTTTCAATGGCTACACCTTC. Its translation: CASSTTFFNGYTF.

The chain recombines TRBV5-1 with TRBJ1-1; D possibly corresponds to TRBD1 (6 bases). V was clipped by 4 bases and J by 2 bases, with 12 bases between them. CDR1 SGHRS and CDR2 YFSETQ come from the germline V gene. The CDR3 extends over 14 amino acids. The CDR3 DNA reads as TGCGCCAGCAGCCCGGGGGCGGGAAACACTGAAGCTTTCTTT. Translation: CASSPGAGNTEAFF.

This clone was seen a handful of times. Only one base separates this from a far larger clonotype, so it likely reflects a read error. Other DNA sequences in the same sample also yield this CDR3. V gene TRBV5-1 combines with J gene TRBJ1-5; no clear D. The CDR3 loop spans 13 amino acids. CDR1 is SGHRS, CDR2 YFSETQ, per germline. V was clipped by 4 bases and J by 3 bases, with 8 bases between them. CDR3 coding DNA: TGCGCCAGCAGCCCCCGCCCCAATCAGCCCCAGCATTTT. This encodes CASSPRPNQPQHF. The whole variable domain, filled in from reference TRBV5-1 and TRBJ1-5, reads KAGVTQTPRYLIKTRGQQVTLSCSPISGHRSVSWYQQTPGQGLQFLFEYFSETQRNKGNFPGRFSGRQFSNSRSEMNVSTLELGDSALYLCASSPRPNQPQHFGDGTRLSIL.

The chain joins TRBV7-9 to TRBJ2-5, with a tentative D call TRBD1 (6 bases). Trimming removed 5 bases at V and 5 bases at J, with 24 bases between. Looked up from germline, CDR1 is SEHNR and CDR2 is FQNEAQ (reference sequence). The CDR3 is 17 amino acids. This chain's CDR3 is CASSALPGSRGQETQYF. DNA of the CDR3: TGTGCCAGCAGCGCATTACCGGGTTCCAGGGGTCAGGAGACCCAGTACTTC.

This sequence joins TRBV25-1 and TRBJ1-2; D unclear. The CDR3 runs to 13 residues. Trimming took off 4 bases at V and 1 base at J, with 7 bases between the two ends. Germline-derived CDR1 and CDR2 are MGHDK and SYGVNS. DNA for the CDR3: TGTGCCAGCAGTGTGGCAAATAACTATGGCTACACCTTC. The encoded protein is CASSVANNYGYTF.

The rearrangement uses TRBV10-3 and TRBJ2-7; D is perhaps TRBD2 (6 bases). CDR3 length: 15 residues. Trimming cost V 4 bases and J 0 bases, with 13 bases left between them. Germline-derived CDR1 and CDR2 are ENHRY and SYGVKD. The CDR3 region has the DNA TGTGCCATCAGTGGCGTTGGCGGGAACTCCTACGAGCAGTACTTC. This encodes CAISGVGGNSYEQYF.

The genes are TRBV18 and TRBJ2-5; 7 nucleotides match TRBD2. The length of the CDR3 is 16 residues. Germline V gene sequence: CDR1 KGHSH, CDR2 LQKENI. With 3 bases clipped from V and 4 bases from J, the junction kept 11 bases outside the gene matches. The CDR3 DNA is TGTGCCAGCTCACCTAACGGCCGGATAGCGGGAGAGACCCAGTACTTC. It translates to CASSPNGRIAGETQYF.

V is TRBV29-1 and J is TRBJ2-2; 7 nucleotides match TRBD2. The CDR3 spans 15 residues. Losses at the gene ends were 1 base for V and 5 bases for J; bases not matched to a gene: 7. From germline, CDR1 is SQVTM and CDR2 ANQGSEA. CDR3 sequence reads: CSVEVLAGRTGELFF. CDR3 nucleotides: TGCAGCGTTGAAGTGTTAGCGGGTCGAACCGGGGAGCTGTTTTTT.

This rearrangement joins TRBV11-2 to TRBJ2-2; D is unresolved. CDR1 SGHAT and CDR2 FQNNGV come from the germline V gene. The CDR3 spans 16 residues. Trimming pared 5 bases from V and 4 bases from J, leaving 17 bases between. The CDR3 is CASSPQPRPTTGELFF. The CDR3, as DNA: TGTGCCAGCAGCCCTCAGCCCCGCCCGACCACCGGGGAGCTGTTTTTT.

V and J are TRBV13 and TRBJ2-6; unclear D gene. Germline CDR1 PRHDT, CDR2 FYEKMQ (reference sequence). The CDR3 runs to 12 residues. V lost 4 bases, J lost 2 bases, and 0 bases lay in between. CDR3 nucleotide sequence: TGTGCCAGCAGCTCTGGGGCCAACGTCCTGACTTTC. Its translation is CASSSGANVLTF.

This clone was seen only once. The rearrangement joins TRBV5-8 to TRBJ2-5, with 7 bases aligning to TRBD1. Unmatched junction bases numbered 7, after V lost 0 bases and J lost 5 bases. The germline V gene has CDR1 SGHTS and CDR2 YDEGEE. This CDR3 spans 15 amino acids. CDR3 residues: CASSLAIGGRETQYF. DNA for the CDR3: TGTGCCAGCAGCTTGGCCATAGGGGGCCGCGAGACCCAGTACTTC. Full variable domain (missing parts from reference TRBV5-8 and TRBJ2-5): EAGVTQSPTHLIKTRGQQATLRCSPISGHTSVYWYQQALGLGLQFLLWYDEGEERNRGNFPPRFSGRQFPNYSSELNVNALELEDSALYLCASSLAIGGRETQYFGPGTRLLVL.

This sequence joins TRBV4-1 and TRBJ1-2; 8 positions agree with TRBD1. The CDR3 totals 15 residues. CDR1 is MGHRA and CDR2 is YSYEKL in the germline V gene. V trimming: 0 bases; J trimming: 5 bases; junction bases outside the gene matches: 5. The CDR3 nucleotides are TGCGCCAGCAGCCAAGATCCGGGACAGGCATATGGCTACACCTTC. This codes for CASSQDPGQAYGYTF.

Only one count was recorded for this clone. This rearrangement joins TRBV30 to TRBJ2-2; 7 bases are a match to TRBD1. Germline CDR1 reads GTSNPN; CDR2 reads SVGIG (reference sequence). The V and J ends lost 0 bases and 4 bases, in that order; junction bases with no gene match: 8. The CDR3 totals 16 residues. CDR3 nucleotide sequence: TGTGCCTGGAGTGTACCAGACAGGGTTATCACCGGGGAGCTGTTTTTT. Its translation: CAWSVPDRVITGELFF.

The chain uses TRBV29-1 and TRBJ2-4; D may be TRBD1 (6 bases). V lost 7 bases and J lost 6, with 19 bases in between. The CDR3 loop spans 14 amino acids. Germline CDR1 and CDR2: SQVTM and ANQGSEA. CDR3 DNA: TGCAGCGCCAGGGGCCGGCTCCGGGGAAACATTCAGTACTTC. Protein sequence: CSARGRLRGNIQYF.

The rearrangement uses TRBV19 and TRBJ1-3; D possibly corresponds to TRBD1 (5 bases). Germline V lookup: CDR1 LNHDA, CDR2 SQIVND (reference sequence). The CDR3 totals 12 residues. V gave up 6 bases and J gave up 4 bases, with 7 bases separating them. CDR3 DNA: TGTGCCAGTAGGACAGACGGAAACACCATATATTTT. It specifies CASRTDGNTIYF.

The chain's CDR3 is CASETGGLAEAFF. The CDR3 region has the DNA TGTGCCAGTGAAACTGGAGGGTTGGCTGAAGCTTTCTTT. V is TRBV19 and J is TRBJ1-1; no firm D call. Germline V gene data show CDR1 as LNHDA and CDR2 as SQIVND (reference sequence). This CDR3 is built from 13 residues. Trimming took 8 bases from V and 6 from J, leaving 16 bases between them.

The chain couples TRBV11-1 to TRBJ2-6; D assignment may be TRBD1 or TRBD2 (5 bases each). The CDR3 contains 17 residues. Germline V gives CDR1 SGHAT, CDR2 FQDESV (reference sequence). Trimming pared 3 bases from V and 1 base from J, leaving 13 bases between. The CDR3 protein is CASSFGTRISGANVLTF. The CDR3 nucleotides are TGTGCCAGCAGCTTCGGGACCCGTATTTCTGGGGCCAACGTCCTGACTTTC.

This clone was counted only a few times. The rearrangement uses TRBV5-1 and TRBJ1-5; 7 nucleotides match TRBD1. CDR3 size: 14 residues. Germline CDR1 and CDR2: SGHRS and YFSETQ. The V segment lost 8 bases and the J segment 1 base; nucleotides outside the gene matches: 6. CDR3 in DNA: TGCGCCAGTTCAGGGGGAGACAGCAATCAGCCCCAGCATTTT. Translated, it gives CASSGGDSNQPQHF.

The CDR3 is CASSIGGGFGEKLFF. CDR3 DNA sequence: TGTGCCAGTAGTATAGGAGGGGGATTCGGTGAAAAACTGTTTTTT. The genes are TRBV19 and TRBJ1-4, with a tentative D call TRBD1 (6 bases). In germline, CDR1 is LNHDA, CDR2 SQIVND (reference sequence). V was trimmed by 1 base and J by 7 bases, leaving 13 bases between them. The CDR3 consists of 15 residues.

This clone occurred once. For the CDR3, the DNA is TGTGCCAGCAGGTTGGGCAGGGGAGTAAATGGCTACACCTTC. It encodes CASRLGRGVNGYTF. The rearrangement uses TRBV2 and TRBJ1-2, with D maybe TRBD1 (6 bases). Trimming left V 6 bases short and J 6 bases short, with 17 bases between. The CDR3 covers 14 residues. Germline values: CDR1 SNHLY, CDR2 FYNNEI. Using reference TRBV2 and TRBJ1-2 for the parts outside the CDR3, the full variable domain is EPEVTQTPSHQVTQMGQEVILRCVPISNHLYFYWYRQILGQKVEFLVSFYNNEISEKSEIFDDQFSVERPDGSNFTLKIRSTKLEDSAMYFCASRLGRGVNGYTFGSGTRLTVV.